This paragraph covers one TCR beta chain sequence. What it binds is not known. Using genomic DNA as the template, TCR beta VDJ and CDR3 profiling was carried out. TCRdb redid the calling of the reads with MiXCR, one entry per CDR3 protein. This sample yields about 81,000 distinct CDR3 sequences, of which 40% to 55% are seen a single time; around 63% belongs to the top ten. This sample stems from a study of CD8+CD57+ T cells in acquired aplastic anemia. Study as a whole: Quantities of DNA derived from sorted CD4+ and CD8+ cells averaged 3.2 ug. Healthy donors had, on average, around 11 million reads for their CD4+ cells. Study observations and caveats: Patients were compared with controls for CD8+ Simpson's diversity, and no significant difference emerged.

The CDR3 sequence is 18 residues long. Trimming took 2 bases from V and 5 from J; bases not matched to a gene: 9. Germline V CDR1 and CDR2: SGHVS, FNYEAQ. The chain is built from TRBV7-6 and TRBJ2-1, with 13 positions matching TRBD2. The sequencing sample was made of sorted CD4+, CD8+, or CD8+CD57+ T cells (not recorded which) from PBMCs. The sequence was obtained from a human donor in good health, serving as a control. The CDR3, as DNA: TGTGCCAGCAGCTTACCACTAGCGGGAGGGGGTTCAAACAATGAGCAGTTCTTC. Amino acids: CASSLPLAGGGSNNEQFF.